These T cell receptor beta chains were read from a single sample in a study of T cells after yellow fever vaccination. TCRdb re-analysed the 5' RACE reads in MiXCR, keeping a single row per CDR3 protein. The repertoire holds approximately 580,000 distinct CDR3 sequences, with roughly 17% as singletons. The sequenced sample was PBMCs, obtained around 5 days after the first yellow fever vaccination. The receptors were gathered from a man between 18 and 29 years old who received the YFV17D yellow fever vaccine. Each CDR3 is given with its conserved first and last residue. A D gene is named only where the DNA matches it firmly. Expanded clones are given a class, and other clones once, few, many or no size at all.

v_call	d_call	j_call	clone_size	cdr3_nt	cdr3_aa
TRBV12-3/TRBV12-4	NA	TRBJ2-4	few	TGTGCCAGCAGTTTTGGGGCAGTCTTTGGGCCGGACGCCAAAAACATTCAGTACTTC	CASSFGAVFGPDAKNIQYF
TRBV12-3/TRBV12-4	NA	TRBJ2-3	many	TGTGCCAGCAGTTTGCAGACAGATACGCAGTATTTT	CASSLQTDTQYF
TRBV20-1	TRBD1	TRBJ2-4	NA	TGCAGTGCTAGCCCGGGACAGGGGATAAACATTCAGTACTTC	CSASPGQGINIQYF
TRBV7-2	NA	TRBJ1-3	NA	TGTGCCAGCAGCTTACTTTCAGGGGCGAGCTCTGGAAACACCATATATTTT	CASSLLSGASSGNTIYF
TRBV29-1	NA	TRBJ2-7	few	TGCAGCGTCACTGAGACAGACTACGAGCAGTACTTC	CSVTETDYEQYF
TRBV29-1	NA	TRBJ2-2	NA	TGCAGCGTTGAAGGGCGACCTAACACCGGGGAGCTGTTTTTT	CSVEGRPNTGELFF
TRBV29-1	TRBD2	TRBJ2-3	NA	TGCAGCGTTGAACGGGCGGTCGGCGGGGGGCTTAGCACAGATACGCAGTATTTT	CSVERAVGGGLSTDTQYF
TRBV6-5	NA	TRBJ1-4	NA	TGTGCCAGCAGGGCAGGTGATGAAAAACTGTTTTTT	CASRAGDEKLFF
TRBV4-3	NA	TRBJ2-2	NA	TGCGCCAGCAGCCAAGATAATTGGGGATTGAACACCGGGGAGCTGTTTTTT	CASSQDNWGLNTGELFF
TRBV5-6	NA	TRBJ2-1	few	TGTGCCAGCAGCTTGCCTACTACCTACAATGAGCAGTTCTTC	CASSLPTTYNEQFF
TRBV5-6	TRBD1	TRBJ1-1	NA	TGTGCCAGCAGCTCTAGCGACAGGGGTTTTGGGTTTATGAACACTGAAGCTTTCTTT	CASSSSDRGFGFMNTEAFF
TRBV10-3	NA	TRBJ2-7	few	TGTGCCATCAGCAGCTGGGACGGGAGCTCCTACGAGCAGTACTTC	CAISSWDGSSYEQYF
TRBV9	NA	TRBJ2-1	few	TGTGCCAGCAGCGTGGGGGGGGCGCCGGGCTACAATGAGCAGTTCTTC	CASSVGGAPGYNEQFF
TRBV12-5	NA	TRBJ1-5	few	TGTGCTAGTGGTTTGCCGGGCAGAGGTCAGCCCCAGCATTTT	CASGLPGRGQPQHF
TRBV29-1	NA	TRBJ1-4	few	TGCAGCGTTGTAGAGAGGGGAAAGAATGAAAAACTGTTTTTT	CSVVERGKNEKLFF
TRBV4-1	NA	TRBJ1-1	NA	TGCGCCAGCAGCCTTCAGGGTGTTTTCAGCACTGAAGCTTTCTTT	CASSLQGVFSTEAFF
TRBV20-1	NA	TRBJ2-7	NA	TGCAGTGCTAGAGCTGAGCCGACTATTCCCTACGAGCAGTACTTC	CSARAEPTIPYEQYF
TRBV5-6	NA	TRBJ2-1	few	TGTGCCATCGGCCCCGGGGGACAGCACAATGAGCAGTTCTTC	CAIGPGGQHNEQFF
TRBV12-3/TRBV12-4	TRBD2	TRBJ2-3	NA	TGTGCCAGCAGTTCTGAGGGCGGGGGGGATATCACAGATACGCAGTATTTT	CASSSEGGGDITDTQYF
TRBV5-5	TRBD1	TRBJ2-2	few	TGTGCCAGCAGTGAAGGGGGCCTGACCGGGGAGCTGTTTTTT	CASSEGGLTGELFF
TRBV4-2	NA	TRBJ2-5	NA	TGTGCCAGCAGCCAAGATCTTCGGAGGAAAGAGACCCAGTACTTC	CASSQDLRRKETQYF
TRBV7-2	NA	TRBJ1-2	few	TGTGCCAGCAGCTTAGGGCAGGGCAGGGGAATCTATGGCTACACCTTC	CASSLGQGRGIYGYTF
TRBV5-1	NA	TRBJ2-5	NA	TGCGCCAGCCTTCAGGGTGAGACCCAGTACTTC	CASLQGETQYF
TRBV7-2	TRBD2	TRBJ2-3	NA	TGTGCCAGCAGCCATGAGCGGGGGGGGCTAATATATACGCAGTATTTT	CASSHERGGLIYTQYF
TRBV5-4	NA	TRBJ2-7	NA	TGTGCCAGCAGCTTGTCTAACAACTACGAGCAGTACTTC	CASSLSNNYEQYF
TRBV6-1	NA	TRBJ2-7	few	TGTGCCAGCAGTGACAGGGGAGCCTACGAGCAGTACTTC	CASSDRGAYEQYF
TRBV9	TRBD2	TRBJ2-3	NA	TGTGCCAGCAGCGTAGAGGCTAGCGGAAATTGGGATACGCAGTATTTT	CASSVEASGNWDTQYF
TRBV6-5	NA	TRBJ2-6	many	TGTGCCAGCAGTCTACAAAGATCTGGGGCCAACGTCCTGACTTTC	CASSLQRSGANVLTF
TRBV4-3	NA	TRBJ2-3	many	TGCGCCAGCAGCCAAGCCCCAGGCCCAGATACGCAGTATTTT	CASSQAPGPDTQYF
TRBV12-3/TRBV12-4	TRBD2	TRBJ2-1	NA	TGTGCCAGCAGCCTAGCGGGGGGGAGTAGTGAGCAGTTCTTC	CASSLAGGSSEQFF
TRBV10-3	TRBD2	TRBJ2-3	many	TGTGCCATCAGCGAGGGACTAGCGTATACGAGCACAGATACGCAGTATTTT	CAISEGLAYTSTDTQYF
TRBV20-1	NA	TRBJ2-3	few	TGCAGCCCTACAGGGCCAAGGGCAGATACGCAGTATTTT	CSPTGPRADTQYF
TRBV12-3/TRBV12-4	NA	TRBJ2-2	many	TGTGCCAGCAGTTTTCCGGGATCCACCGGGGAGCTGTTTTTT	CASSFPGSTGELFF
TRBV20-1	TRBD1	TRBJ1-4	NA	TGCAGTGCGTCAGGGGGGAGTAATGAAAAACTGTTTTTT	CSASGGSNEKLFF
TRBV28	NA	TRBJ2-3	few	TGTGCCAGCAGTTTAAGGCAGGGGAGCGGTACGCAGTATTTT	CASSLRQGSGTQYF
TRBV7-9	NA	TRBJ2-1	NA	TGTGCCAGCCGGGTCGGGGGCCGGAACAATGAGCAGTTCTTC	CASRVGGRNNEQFF
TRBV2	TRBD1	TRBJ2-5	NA	TGTGCCAGCAGCAAAAATCCAGGGGGCCAAGAGACCCAGTACTTC	CASSKNPGGQETQYF
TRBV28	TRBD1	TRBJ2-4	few	TGTGCCAGCAGTCCAGGGGGATTGACCAAAAACATTCAGTACTTC	CASSPGGLTKNIQYF
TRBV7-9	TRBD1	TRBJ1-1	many	TGTGCCAGCAGCTCGGGACAGGGGAACACTGAAGCTTTCTTT	CASSSGQGNTEAFF
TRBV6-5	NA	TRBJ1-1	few	TGTGCCAGCAGTTACTCCAGGGGAGGATCGACTGAAGCTTTCTTT	CASSYSRGGSTEAFF